This T cell receptor (beta chain) was found in a study of T cells expressing NK-cell markers. Overall study context: Most of the eight sequenced donors tested HCMV-seropositive; one tested seronegative.

TCRdb re-called the 5' RACE reads and catalogs CDR3 proteins one per entry, DNA excluded. The sample table includes roughly 430,000 distinct CDR3 sequences. CDR3 size: 12 residues. Sequenced sample: blood T cells: a sorted CD56 or NKG2C T cell subset, CD4+ or CD8+ T cells, or bulk PBMC T cells (not recorded which). The rearrangement links TRBV12-3 or TRBV12-4 to TRBJ2-3; with no DNA, the TCRdb D assignment of TRBD1 cannot be verified. The sequence was obtained from a woman between 18 and 70 years old in good health. The CDR3 here is CASTRGTDTQYF.